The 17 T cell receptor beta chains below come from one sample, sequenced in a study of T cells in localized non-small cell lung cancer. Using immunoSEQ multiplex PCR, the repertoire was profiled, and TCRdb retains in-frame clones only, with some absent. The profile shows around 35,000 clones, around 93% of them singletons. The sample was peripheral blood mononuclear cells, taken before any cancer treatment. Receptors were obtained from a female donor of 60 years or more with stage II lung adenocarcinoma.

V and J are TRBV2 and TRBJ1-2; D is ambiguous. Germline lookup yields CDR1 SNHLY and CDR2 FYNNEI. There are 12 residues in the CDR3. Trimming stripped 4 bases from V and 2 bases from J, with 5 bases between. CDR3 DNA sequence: TGTGCCAGCAGTGGTGTAAACTATGGCTACACCTTC. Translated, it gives CASSGVNYGYTF.

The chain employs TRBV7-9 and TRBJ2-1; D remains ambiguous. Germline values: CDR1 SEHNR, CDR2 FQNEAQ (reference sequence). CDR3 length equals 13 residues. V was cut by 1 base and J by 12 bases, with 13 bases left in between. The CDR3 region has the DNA TGTGCCAGCAGCTTAGAGGAGCCTCTGGGGCAGTTCTTC. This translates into CASSLEEPLGQFF. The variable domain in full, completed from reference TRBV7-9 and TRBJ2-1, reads DTGVSQNPRHKITKRGQNVTFRCDPISEHNRLYWYRQTLGQGPEFLTYFQNEAQLEKSRLLSDRFSAERPKGSFSTLEIQRTEQGDSAMYLCASSLEEPLGQFFGPGTRLTVL.

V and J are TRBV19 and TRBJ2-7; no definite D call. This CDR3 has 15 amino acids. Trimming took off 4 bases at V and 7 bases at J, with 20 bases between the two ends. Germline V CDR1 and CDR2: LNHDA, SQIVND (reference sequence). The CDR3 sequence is CASSSTFRYGDEQYF. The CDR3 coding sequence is TGTGCCAGTAGTAGTACCTTCCGGTATGGAGATGAGCAGTACTTC. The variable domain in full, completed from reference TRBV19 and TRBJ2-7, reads DGGITQSPKYLFRKEGQNVTLSCEQNLNHDAMYWYRQDPGQGLRLIYYSQIVNDFQKGDIAEGYSVSREKKESFPLTVTSAQKNPTAFYLCASSSTFRYGDEQYFGPGTRLTVT.

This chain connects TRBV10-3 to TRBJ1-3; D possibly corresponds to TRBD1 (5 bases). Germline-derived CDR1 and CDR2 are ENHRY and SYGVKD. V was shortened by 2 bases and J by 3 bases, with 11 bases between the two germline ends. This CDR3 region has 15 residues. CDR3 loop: CAISEQGANGNTIYF. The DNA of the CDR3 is TGTGCCATCAGTGAGCAAGGGGCTAATGGAAACACCATATATTTT.

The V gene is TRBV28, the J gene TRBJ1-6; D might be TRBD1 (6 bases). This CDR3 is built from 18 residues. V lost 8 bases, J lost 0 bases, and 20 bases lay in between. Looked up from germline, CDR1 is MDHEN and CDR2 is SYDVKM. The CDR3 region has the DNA TGTGCCAGCGCAAGGCGGGACATGTCTATCTCCTATAATTCACCCCTCCACTTT. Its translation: CASARRDMSISYNSPLHF.

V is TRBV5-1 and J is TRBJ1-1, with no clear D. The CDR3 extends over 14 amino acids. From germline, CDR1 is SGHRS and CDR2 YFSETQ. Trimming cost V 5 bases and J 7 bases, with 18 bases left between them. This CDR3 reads CASSQFPGELEAFF. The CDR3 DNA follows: TGCGCCAGCAGTCAGTTTCCCGGGGAACTTGAAGCTTTCTTT.

The CDR3 loop is CASSLVYGNEQYF. The CDR3 DNA sequence: TGTGCCAGCAGCTTAGTATACGGAAACGAGCAGTACTTC. The chain is built from TRBV7-2 and TRBJ2-7; no firm D call. The CDR3 has 13 amino acids. CDR1 SGHTA and CDR2 FQGNSA come from the germline V gene. Trimming cost V 1 base and J 5 bases, with 9 bases left between them. Drawing the rest from reference TRBV7-2 and TRBJ2-7, the complete variable domain is GAGVSQSPSNKVTEKGKDVELRCDPISGHTALYWYRQSLGQGLEFLIYFQGNSAPDKSGLPSDRFSAERTGGSVSTLTIQRTQQEDSAVYLCASSLVYGNEQYFGPGTRLTVT.

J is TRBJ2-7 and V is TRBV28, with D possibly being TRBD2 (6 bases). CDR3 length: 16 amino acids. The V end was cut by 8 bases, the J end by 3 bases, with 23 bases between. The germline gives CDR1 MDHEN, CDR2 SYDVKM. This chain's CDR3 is CASSFPSRTGVYEQYF. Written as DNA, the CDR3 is TGTGCCAGCTCCTTCCCCAGCAGGACGGGGGTCTACGAGCAGTACTTC.

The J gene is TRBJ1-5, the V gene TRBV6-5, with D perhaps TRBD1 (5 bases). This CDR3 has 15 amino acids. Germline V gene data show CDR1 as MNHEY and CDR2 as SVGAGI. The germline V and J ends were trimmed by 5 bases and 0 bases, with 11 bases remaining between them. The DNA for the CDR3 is TGTGCCAGCAGTCCTTCAGGGTATAGCAATCAGCCCCAGCATTTT. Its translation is CASSPSGYSNQPQHF.

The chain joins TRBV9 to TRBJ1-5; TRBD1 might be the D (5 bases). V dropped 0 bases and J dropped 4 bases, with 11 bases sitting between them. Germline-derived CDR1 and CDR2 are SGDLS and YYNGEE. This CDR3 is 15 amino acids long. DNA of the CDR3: TGTGCCAGCAGCGTAGATTCGACAGAGAATCAGCCCCAGCATTTT. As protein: CASSVDSTENQPQHF.

The CDR3 protein is CASSLTGEETQYF. The CDR3 DNA sequence: TGTGCCAGCAGTCTGACAGGGGAAGAGACCCAGTACTTC. The rearrangement joins TRBV6-5 to TRBJ2-5; 8 bases fit TRBD1. CDR1 MNHEY and CDR2 SVGAGI come from the germline V gene. The CDR3 consists of 13 residues. The V segment lost 5 bases and the J segment 3 bases; nucleotides outside the gene matches: 2.

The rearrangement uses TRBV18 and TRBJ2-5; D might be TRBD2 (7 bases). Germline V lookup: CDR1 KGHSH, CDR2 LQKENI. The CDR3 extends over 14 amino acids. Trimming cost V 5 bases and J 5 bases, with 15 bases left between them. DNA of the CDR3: TGTGCCAGCTCAACCGGACTAGGGGGGGAGACCCAGTACTTC. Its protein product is CASSTGLGGETQYF.

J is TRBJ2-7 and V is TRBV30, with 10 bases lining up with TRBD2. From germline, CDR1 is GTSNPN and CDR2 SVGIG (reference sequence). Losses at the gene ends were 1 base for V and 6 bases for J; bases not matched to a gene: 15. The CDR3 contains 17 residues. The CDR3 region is CAWSGYGWKAGGLEQYF. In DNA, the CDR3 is TGTGCCTGGAGTGGCTACGGTTGGAAAGCGGGAGGGCTCGAGCAGTACTTC.

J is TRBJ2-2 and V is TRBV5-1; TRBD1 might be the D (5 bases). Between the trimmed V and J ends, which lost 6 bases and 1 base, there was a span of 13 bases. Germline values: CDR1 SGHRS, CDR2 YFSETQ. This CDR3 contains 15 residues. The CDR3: CASTSTTGNTGELFF. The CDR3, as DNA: TGCGCCAGCACCTCAACCACAGGGAACACCGGGGAGCTGTTTTTT. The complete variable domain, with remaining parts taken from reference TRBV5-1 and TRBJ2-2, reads KAGVTQTPRYLIKTRGQQVTLSCSPISGHRSVSWYQQTPGQGLQFLFEYFSETQRNKGNFPGRFSGRQFSNSRSEMNVSTLELGDSALYLCASTSTTGNTGELFFGEGSRLTVL.

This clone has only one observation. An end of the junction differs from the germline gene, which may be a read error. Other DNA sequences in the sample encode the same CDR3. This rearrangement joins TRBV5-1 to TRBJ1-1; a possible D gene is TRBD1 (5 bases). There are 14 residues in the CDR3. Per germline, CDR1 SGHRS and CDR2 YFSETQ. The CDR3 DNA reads TGCGCCAGCAGCTTACAGGCGATGAATACTGAAGCTTTCTTT. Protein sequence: CASSLQAMNTEAFF.

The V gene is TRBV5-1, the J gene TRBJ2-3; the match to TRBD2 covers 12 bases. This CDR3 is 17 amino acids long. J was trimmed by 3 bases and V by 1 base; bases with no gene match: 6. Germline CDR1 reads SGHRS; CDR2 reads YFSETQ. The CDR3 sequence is CASSLSLGTSGTDTQYF. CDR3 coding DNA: TGCGCCAGCAGCTTGAGTTTGGGGACTAGCGGGACAGATACGCAGTATTTT.

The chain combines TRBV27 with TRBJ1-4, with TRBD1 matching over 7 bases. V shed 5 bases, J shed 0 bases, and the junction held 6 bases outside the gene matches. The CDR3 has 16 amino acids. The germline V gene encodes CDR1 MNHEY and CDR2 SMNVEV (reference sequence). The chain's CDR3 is CASSTGQDATNEKLFF. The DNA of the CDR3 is TGTGCCAGCAGTACCGGACAGGACGCAACTAATGAAAAACTGTTTTTT.